This TCR beta chain comes out of a study of a mutant IDH1 vaccine in newly diagnosed glioma. Study-wide context: Vaccine dosing followed radiotherapy by 4-6 weeks, or accompanied temozolomide cycles.

Some clones are missing from TCRdb's copy, which holds only in-frame ones; the method was immunoSEQ multiplex PCR. The sample records about 69,000 clones, about 88% being singletons. The CDR3 length is 14 residues. Germline V gene data show CDR1 as LNHDA and CDR2 as SQIVND (reference sequence). The V and J ends lost 4 bases and 6 bases, in that order; junction bases with no gene match: 5. Concerning this clone itself: Its antigen is unidentified.

Time point meaning: week 35, safety follow-up. Vaccinated patients received 300 ug of mutant IDH1 20-mer peptide per dose, with topical imiquimod. The chain uses TRBV19 and TRBJ2-2; 7 bases align to TRBD1. The origin of this receptor is a man aged 30 to 45 with glioma. The material was PBMCs, obtained from a glioma patient whose treatment included an IDH1 peptide vaccine. The DNA of the CDR3 is TGTGCCAGTAGTACTAACGGACAGGCCGGGGAGCTGTTTTTT. Its protein product is CASSTNGQAGELFF.